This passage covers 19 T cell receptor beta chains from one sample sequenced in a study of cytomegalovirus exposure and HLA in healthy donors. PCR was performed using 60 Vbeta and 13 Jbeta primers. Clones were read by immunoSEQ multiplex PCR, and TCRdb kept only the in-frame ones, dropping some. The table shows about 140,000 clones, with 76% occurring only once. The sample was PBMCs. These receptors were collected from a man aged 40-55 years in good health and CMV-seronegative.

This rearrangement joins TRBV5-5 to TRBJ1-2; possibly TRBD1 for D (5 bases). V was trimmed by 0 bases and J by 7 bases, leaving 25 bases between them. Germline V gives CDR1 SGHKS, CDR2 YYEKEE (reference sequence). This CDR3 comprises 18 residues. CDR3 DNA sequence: TGTGCCAGCAGCTTGGAAATAAGTGGGGCCCGCCCTTGGTTTGGCTACACCTTC. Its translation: CASSLEISGARPWFGYTF.

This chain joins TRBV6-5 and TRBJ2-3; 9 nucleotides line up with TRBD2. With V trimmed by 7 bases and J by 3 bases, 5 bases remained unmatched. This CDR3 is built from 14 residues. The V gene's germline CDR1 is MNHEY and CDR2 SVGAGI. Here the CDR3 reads CASKETSGTDTQYF. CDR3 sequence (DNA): TGTGCCAGCAAGGAGACTAGCGGAACAGATACGCAGTATTTT.

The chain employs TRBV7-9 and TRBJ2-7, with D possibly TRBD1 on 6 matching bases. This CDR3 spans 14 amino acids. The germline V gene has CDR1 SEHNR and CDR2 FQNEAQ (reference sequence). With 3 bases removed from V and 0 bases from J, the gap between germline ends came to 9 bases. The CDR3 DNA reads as TGTGCCAGCAGCTTCCGGGACACCTCCTACGAGCAGTACTTC. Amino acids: CASSFRDTSYEQYF. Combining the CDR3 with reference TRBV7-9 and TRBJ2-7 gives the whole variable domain DTGVSQNPRHKITKRGQNVTFRCDPISEHNRLYWYRQTLGQGPEFLTYFQNEAQLEKSRLLSDRFSAERPKGSFSTLEIQRTEQGDSAMYLCASSFRDTSYEQYFGPGTRLTVT.

For the CDR3, the DNA is TGTGCCTGGAGCTGGGGCCGTTCCTACGAGCAGTACTTC. This gives the protein CAWSWGRSYEQYF. This chain uses TRBV30 with TRBJ2-7, with D possibly being TRBD1 (5 bases). The germline gives CDR1 GTSNPN, CDR2 SVGIG (reference sequence). Trimming cost V 3 bases and J 1 base, with 10 bases left between them. The CDR3 spans 13 residues.

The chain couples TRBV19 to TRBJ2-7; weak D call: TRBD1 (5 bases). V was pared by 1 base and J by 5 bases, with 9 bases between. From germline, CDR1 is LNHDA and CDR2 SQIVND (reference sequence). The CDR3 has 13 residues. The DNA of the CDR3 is TGTGCCAGTAGTATAGCAGGGTTCAACGAGCAGTACTTC. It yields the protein CASSIAGFNEQYF.

CDR3 bases: TGCGCCAGCAGCTTGCGCATTGACAGGGGGCGTGAGCAGTACTTC. As protein: CASSLRIDRGREQYF. The chain couples TRBV5-1 to TRBJ2-7; TRBD1 agrees at 10 bases. Unmatched junction bases numbered 8, after V lost 1 base and J lost 7 bases. Germline-derived CDR1 and CDR2 are SGHRS and YFSETQ. This CDR3 is built from 15 residues.

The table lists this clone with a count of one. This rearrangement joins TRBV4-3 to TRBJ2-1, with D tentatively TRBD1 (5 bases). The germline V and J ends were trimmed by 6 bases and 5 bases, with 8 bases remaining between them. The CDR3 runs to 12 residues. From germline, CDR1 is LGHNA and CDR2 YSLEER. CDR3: CASSKGHNEQFF. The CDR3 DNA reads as TGCGCCAGCAGTAAGGGGCACAATGAGCAGTTCTTC.

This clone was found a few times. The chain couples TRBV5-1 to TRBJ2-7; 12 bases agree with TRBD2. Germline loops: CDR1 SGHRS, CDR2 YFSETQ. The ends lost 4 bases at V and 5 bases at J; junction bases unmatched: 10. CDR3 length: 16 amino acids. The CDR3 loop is CASSVNPSGRADEQYF. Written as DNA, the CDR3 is TGCGCCAGCAGCGTGAACCCTAGCGGGAGGGCCGACGAGCAGTACTTC. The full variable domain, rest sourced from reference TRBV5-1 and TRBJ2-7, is KAGVTQTPRYLIKTRGQQVTLSCSPISGHRSVSWYQQTPGQGLQFLFEYFSETQRNKGNFPGRFSGRQFSNSRSEMNVSTLELGDSALYLCASSVNPSGRADEQYFGPGTRLTVT.

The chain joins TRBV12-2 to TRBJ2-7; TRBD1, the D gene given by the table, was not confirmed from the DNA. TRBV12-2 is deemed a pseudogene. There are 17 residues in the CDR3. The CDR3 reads CASRAELRQGCSSEQYF. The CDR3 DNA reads TGTGCAAGTCGCGCAGAGTTGAGACAGGGCTGTTCTAGCGAGCAGTACTTC.

CDR3 amino acids: CASSWGGAGEQYF. In nucleotides, the CDR3 is TGTGCCAGCAGCTGGGGGGGGGCCGGGGAGCAGTACTTC. The gene calls are TRBV5-6 and TRBJ2-7; TRBD2 might be the D (7 bases). Trimming removed 3 bases from V and 7 bases from J, with 14 bases in between. CDR3 size: 13 residues. Looked up from germline, CDR1 is SGHDT and CDR2 is YYEEEE.

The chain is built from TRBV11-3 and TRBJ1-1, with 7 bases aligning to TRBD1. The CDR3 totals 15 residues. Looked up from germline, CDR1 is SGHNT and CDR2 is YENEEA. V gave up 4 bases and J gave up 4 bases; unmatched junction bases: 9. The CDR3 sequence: CASSSYRGSGTEAFF. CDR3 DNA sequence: TGTGCCAGCAGCTCCTACAGGGGTTCTGGCACTGAAGCTTTCTTT.

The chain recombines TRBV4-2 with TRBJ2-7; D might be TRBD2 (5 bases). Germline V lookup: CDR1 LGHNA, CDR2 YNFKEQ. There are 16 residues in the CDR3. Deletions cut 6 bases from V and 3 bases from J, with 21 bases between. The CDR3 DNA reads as TGTGCCAGCAGTCCGATGGTGGGAGACCCAAACTACGAGCAGTACTTC. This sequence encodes CASSPMVGDPNYEQYF.

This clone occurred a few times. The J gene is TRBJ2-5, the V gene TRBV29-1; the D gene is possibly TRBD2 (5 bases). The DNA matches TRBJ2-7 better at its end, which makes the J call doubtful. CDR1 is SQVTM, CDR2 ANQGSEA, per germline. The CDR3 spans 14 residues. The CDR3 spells CSVKMGSGWYEQYF. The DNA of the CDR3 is TGCAGCGTTAAGATGGGGAGCGGTTGGTACGAGCAGTACTTC.

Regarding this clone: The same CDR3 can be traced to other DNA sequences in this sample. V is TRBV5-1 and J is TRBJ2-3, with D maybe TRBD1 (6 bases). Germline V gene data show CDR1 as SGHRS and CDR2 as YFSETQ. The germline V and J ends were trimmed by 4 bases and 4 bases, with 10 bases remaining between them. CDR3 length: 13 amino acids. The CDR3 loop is CASSPTGADTQYF. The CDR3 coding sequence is TGCGCCAGCAGCCCGACAGGAGCAGATACGCAGTATTTT.

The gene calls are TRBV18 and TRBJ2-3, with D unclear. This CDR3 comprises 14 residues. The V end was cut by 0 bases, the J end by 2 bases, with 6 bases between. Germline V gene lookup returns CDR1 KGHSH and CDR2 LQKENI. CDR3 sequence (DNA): TGTGCCAGCTCACCACCGGCCCACACAGATACGCAGTATTTT. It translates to CASSPPAHTDTQYF.

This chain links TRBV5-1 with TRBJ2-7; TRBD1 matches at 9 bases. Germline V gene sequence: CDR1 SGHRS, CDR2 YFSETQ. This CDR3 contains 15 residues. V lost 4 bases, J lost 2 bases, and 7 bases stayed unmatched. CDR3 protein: CASSPAGQGPYEQYF. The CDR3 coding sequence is TGCGCCAGCAGCCCCGCGGGACAGGGTCCCTACGAGCAGTACTTC. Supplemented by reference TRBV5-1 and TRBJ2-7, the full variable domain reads KAGVTQTPRYLIKTRGQQVTLSCSPISGHRSVSWYQQTPGQGLQFLFEYFSETQRNKGNFPGRFSGRQFSNSRSEMNVSTLELGDSALYLCASSPAGQGPYEQYFGPGTRLTVT.

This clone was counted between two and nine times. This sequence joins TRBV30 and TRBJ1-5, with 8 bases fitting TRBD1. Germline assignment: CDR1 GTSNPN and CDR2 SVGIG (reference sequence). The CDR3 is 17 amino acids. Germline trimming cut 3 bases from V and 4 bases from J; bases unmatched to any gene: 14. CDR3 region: CAWSRPGTGRSNQPQHF. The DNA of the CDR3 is TGTGCCTGGAGCCGCCCCGGGACAGGAAGGAGTAATCAGCCCCAGCATTTT.

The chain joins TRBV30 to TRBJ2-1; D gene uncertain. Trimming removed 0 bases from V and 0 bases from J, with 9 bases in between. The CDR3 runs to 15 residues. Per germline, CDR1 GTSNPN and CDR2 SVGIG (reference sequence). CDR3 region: CAWSVRVSSYNEQFF. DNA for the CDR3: TGTGCCTGGAGTGTACGGGTCAGCTCCTACAATGAGCAGTTCTTC. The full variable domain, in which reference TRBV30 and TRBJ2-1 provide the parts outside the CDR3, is SQTIHQWPATLVQPVGSPLSLECTVEGTSNPNLYWYRQAAGRGLQLLFYSVGIGQISSEVPQNLSASRPQDRQFILSSKKLLLSDSGFYLCAWSVRVSSYNEQFFGPGTRLTVL.

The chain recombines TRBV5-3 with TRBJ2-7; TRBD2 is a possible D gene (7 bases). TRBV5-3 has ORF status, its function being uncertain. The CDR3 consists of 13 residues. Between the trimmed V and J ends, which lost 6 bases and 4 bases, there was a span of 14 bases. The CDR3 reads CARKVAGAYEQYF. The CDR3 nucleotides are TGTGCCAGAAAGGTGGCGGGGGCTTACGAGCAGTACTTC.